This T cell receptor (beta chain) was recorded in a study of blood T cell dynamics during melanoma immunotherapy. Each bulk PBMC sample had roughly 400 ng DNA loaded. The assay was immunoSEQ multiplex PCR, and TCRdb's table has in-frame clones only and misses some. The repertoire has approximately 9,600 clones, 85% of them found once; the top ten carry roughly 1%. The V end was cut by 3 bases, the J end by 7 bases, with 7 bases between. Germline V gene data show CDR1 as SGHTA and CDR2 as FQGNSA. This CDR3 spans 11 amino acids. Time point here: week 3, after first cycle of checkpoint inhibitor. Patients with prior systemic cancer treatment, concomitant immunosuppressants, or other active malignancies were excluded.

The specimen comprised blood, sampled from a patient treated with checkpoint blockade. The clonotype originates from a human donor with melanoma. The genes are TRBV7-2 and TRBJ2-7; maybe TRBD1 (5 bases). As DNA, the CDR3 is TGTGCCAGCAGCTTGTACAGGGAGCAGTACTTC. Residues: CASSLYREQYF.